The 20 T cell receptor beta chains below all came from one sample that was sequenced in a study of cytomegalovirus exposure and HLA in healthy donors. 13 Jbeta primers and 60 Vbeta primers were used for the PCR. TCRdb keeps only in-frame clones here, not all; method: immunoSEQ multiplex PCR. The table lists 120,000 to 150,000 clones, approximately 79% of them singletons. Material: PBMCs. The receptors were sampled from a woman aged 30 to 39 in good health and CMV-seronegative.

As to this clone: One end of the junction fails to match germline, which may point to a read error. V is TRBV2 and J is TRBJ1-1; 7 bases agree with TRBD1. Germline V gives CDR1 SNHLY, CDR2 FYNNEI. The CDR3 runs to 17 residues. The CDR3 coding sequence is TGTGCCAGCAGTGAAACCGCCTTGACAGGGTTGAAAACTGAAGCTTTCTTT. This encodes CASSETALTGLKTEAFF.

This clone showed up just once. J is TRBJ2-4 and V is TRBV28; the D is unclear. CDR3 size: 16 residues. The V gene lost 4 bases and the J gene lost 8 bases, with 21 bases spanning the gap. The germline CDR1 and CDR2 sequences are MDHEN and SYDVKM. The CDR3 spells CASSSHKLRSRDIQYF. The CDR3 DNA is TGTGCCAGCAGTTCCCATAAGTTGAGGAGTCGCGACATTCAGTACTTC.

The gene calls are TRBV5-5 and TRBJ2-3, with a possible D match to TRBD2 (5 bases). V lost 6 bases and J 1 base, leaving 9 bases between the germline ends. Germline CDR1 reads SGHKS; CDR2 reads YYEKEE (reference sequence). This CDR3 contains 13 residues. For the CDR3, the DNA is TGTGCCAGCAATTCCGGGGGCACAGATACGCAGTATTTT. Translating gives CASNSGGTDTQYF.

V and J are TRBV11-3 and TRBJ2-2, with D maybe TRBD2 (6 bases). The CDR3 runs 16 residues. Trimming left V 0 bases short and J 0 bases short, with 8 bases between. The germline V gene has CDR1 SGHNT and CDR2 YENEEA. This CDR3 is CASSLDTGANTGELFF. DNA of the CDR3: TGTGCCAGCAGCTTAGATACGGGAGCGAACACCGGGGAGCTGTTTTTT.

V and J are TRBV7-2 and TRBJ2-2; unclear D gene. CDR1 and CDR2 from the germline V gene are SGHTA and FQGNSA. The CDR3 is 14 residues long. V was pared by 6 bases and J by 4 bases, with 12 bases between. The CDR3 DNA is TGTGCCAGCAGACTTGAACAGAGCACCGGGGAGCTGTTTTTT. Translation gives CASRLEQSTGELFF.

J is TRBJ2-7 and V is TRBV5-1, with 8 bases that match TRBD2. CDR1 and CDR2 (germline): SGHRS, YFSETQ. This CDR3 is 13 amino acids long. V lost 0 bases, J lost 6 bases, and 2 bases stayed unmatched. The CDR3 loop reads CASSLETSGEQYF. The CDR3 bases are TGCGCCAGCAGCTTGGAAACTAGCGGCGAGCAGTACTTC.

This rearrangement joins TRBV7-2 to TRBJ2-7; D gene uncertain. CDR3 length: 13 amino acids. Germline V gene sequence: CDR1 SGHTA, CDR2 FQGNSA. V lost 1 base to trimming and J lost 6 bases, with 10 bases between them. CDR3 nucleotides: TGTGCCAGCAGCTTAGGATCGTCGGGCGAGCAGTACTTC. Its translation is CASSLGSSGEQYF.

J is TRBJ1-2 and V is TRBV5-1; 7 nucleotides align to TRBD1. CDR1 and CDR2 from the germline V gene are SGHRS and YFSETQ. The V segment lost 1 base and the J segment 3 bases; nucleotides outside the gene matches: 6. The CDR3 is made up of 15 amino acids. CDR3 coding DNA: TGCGCCAGCAGCTTGACGACAGGGACTCACTATGGCTACACCTTC. Its translation is CASSLTTGTHYGYTF.

This chain links TRBV30 with TRBJ2-7; 9 nucleotides match TRBD1. The CDR3 is made up of 14 amino acids. Germline V gives CDR1 GTSNPN, CDR2 SVGIG (reference sequence). The trim removed 1 base at V and 5 bases at J, leaving 6 bases unmatched. CDR3 sequence (DNA): TGTGCCTGGAGTGCCGGGACAGGGCTCGACGAGCAGTACTTC. The encoded protein is CAWSAGTGLDEQYF. Together with reference TRBV30 and TRBJ2-7, the CDR3 gives the full variable domain: SQTIHQWPATLVQPVGSPLSLECTVEGTSNPNLYWYRQAAGRGLQLLFYSVGIGQISSEVPQNLSASRPQDRQFILSSKKLLLSDSGFYLCAWSAGTGLDEQYFGPGTRLTVT.

The chain joins TRBV7-8 to TRBJ1-5, with D perhaps TRBD1 (5 bases). CDR1 is SGHVS and CDR2 is FQNEAQ in the germline V gene. This CDR3 has 14 residues. Trimming pared 2 bases from V and 4 bases from J, leaving 9 bases between. CDR3 in amino acids: CASSLTGRNQPQHF. In DNA form, the CDR3 reads TGTGCCAGCAGCTTAACAGGACGGAATCAGCCCCAGCATTTT.

This clone has a handful of counts. The chain couples TRBV5-1 to TRBJ1-4; TRBD1 is a possible D gene (6 bases). Germline V lookup: CDR1 SGHRS, CDR2 YFSETQ. V was clipped by 3 bases and J by 5 bases, with 11 bases between them. This CDR3 is 14 amino acids long. The CDR3: CASSSGQPNEKLFF. The CDR3, as DNA: TGCGCCAGCAGCTCCGGACAGCCAAATGAAAAACTGTTTTTT.

The chain combines TRBV7-2 with TRBJ2-7; TRBD1 aligns across 9 bases. Losses at the gene ends were 4 bases for V and 5 bases for J; bases not matched to a gene: 6. This CDR3 region has 14 residues. Germline V gene lookup returns CDR1 SGHTA and CDR2 FQGNSA. In DNA, the CDR3 is TGTGCCAGCAGCTCGGGACAGGGTTCCCACGAGCAGTACTTC. Amino acids: CASSSGQGSHEQYF.

The rearrangement joins TRBV6-5 to TRBJ1-6; 7 positions match TRBD1. Germline values: CDR1 MNHEY, CDR2 SVGAGI. Trimming took 2 bases from V and 7 from J; bases not matched to a gene: 5. This CDR3 spans 15 amino acids. The CDR3 DNA reads as TGTGCCAGCAGTTACGCGGCACAGGGGAATTCACCCCTCCACTTT. It encodes CASSYAAQGNSPLHF.

The sample holds one count of this clone. The chain uses TRBV29-1 and TRBJ1-5; TRBD1 is a possible D gene (5 bases). The CDR3 is 14 residues long. The germline gives CDR1 SQVTM, CDR2 ANQGSEA. The V end was cut by 1 base, the J end by 6 bases, with 13 bases between. CDR3 nucleotides: TGCAGCGTTGAAGTTGGTCAGGGAGGTCAGCCCCAGCATTTT. Protein product: CSVEVGQGGQPQHF. The complete variable domain, with remaining parts taken from reference TRBV29-1 and TRBJ1-5, reads SAVISQKPSRDICQRGTSLTIQCQVDSQVTMMFWYRQQPGQSLTLIATANQGSEATYESGFVIDKFPISRPNLTFSTLTVSNMSPEDSSIYLCSVEVGQGGQPQHFGDGTRLSIL.

The chain couples TRBV28 to TRBJ2-7, with 7 bases fitting TRBD2. V shed 7 bases, J shed 5 bases, and the junction held 14 bases outside the gene matches. In germline, CDR1 is MDHEN, CDR2 SYDVKM. CDR3 length equals 15 residues. The CDR3 is CASTPRRLATNEQYF. CDR3 DNA sequence: TGTGCCAGCACACCCCGGCGACTAGCTACGAACGAGCAGTACTTC.

The J gene is TRBJ2-5, the V gene TRBV5-1; the D gene is possibly TRBD1 (6 bases). There are 14 residues in the CDR3. Trimming removed 0 bases at V and 5 bases at J, with 11 bases between. Germline loops: CDR1 SGHRS, CDR2 YFSETQ. Here the CDR3 DNA reads TGCGCCAGCAGCTTGGGTGGGGGCGCGGAGACCCAGTACTTC. This codes for CASSLGGGAETQYF.

The chain is built from TRBV7-2 and TRBJ2-1; a weak D match, TRBD2 (6 bases). Trimming cost V 1 base and J 6 bases, with 10 bases left between them. Germline CDR1 reads SGHTA; CDR2 reads FQGNSA. CDR3 length: 14 amino acids. This CDR3 reads CASSLGGTTNEQFF. The CDR3 coding sequence is TGTGCCAGCAGCTTAGGCGGGACGACCAATGAGCAGTTCTTC.

The chain uses TRBV18 and TRBJ2-7; TRBD2 matches 13 bases. The germline gives CDR1 KGHSH, CDR2 LQKENI. With V trimmed by 5 bases and J by 2 bases, 0 bases remained unmatched. The CDR3 contains 14 residues. DNA of the CDR3: TGTGCCAGCTCAGGGACTAGCGGGGCCTACGAGCAGTACTTC. Its protein is CASSGTSGAYEQYF.

The chain recombines TRBV27 with TRBJ2-3; TRBD2 matches 10 bases. The CDR3 spans 16 residues. Germline CDR1 is MNHEY and CDR2 is SMNVEV (reference sequence). Germline trimming cut 3 bases from V and 4 bases from J; bases unmatched to any gene: 7. The CDR3 reads CASSFRLSGGADTQYF. CDR3 nucleotide sequence: TGTGCCAGCAGTTTCCGTCTGAGCGGGGGGGCAGATACGCAGTATTTT.

The rearrangement joins TRBV29-1 to TRBJ2-3; TRBD2 might be the D (5 bases). The CDR3 consists of 17 residues. Trimming took off 0 bases at V and 0 bases at J, with 16 bases between the two ends. Germline V gives CDR1 SQVTM, CDR2 ANQGSEA. Here the CDR3 DNA reads TGCAGCGTTGAAGAAGGTATACTAGGGAGTAGCACAGATACGCAGTATTTT. Protein sequence: CSVEEGILGSSTDTQYF.